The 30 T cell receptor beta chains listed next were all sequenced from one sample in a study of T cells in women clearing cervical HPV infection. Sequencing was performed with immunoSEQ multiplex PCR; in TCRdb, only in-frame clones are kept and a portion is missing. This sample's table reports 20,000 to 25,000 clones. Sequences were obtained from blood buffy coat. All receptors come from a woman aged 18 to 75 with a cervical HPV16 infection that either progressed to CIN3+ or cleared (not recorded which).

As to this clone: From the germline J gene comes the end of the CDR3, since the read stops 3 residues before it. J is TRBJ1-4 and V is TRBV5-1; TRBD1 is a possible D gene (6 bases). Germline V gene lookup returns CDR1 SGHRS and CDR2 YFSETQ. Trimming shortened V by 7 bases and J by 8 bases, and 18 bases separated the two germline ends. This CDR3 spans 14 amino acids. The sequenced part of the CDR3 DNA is TGCGCCAGCCGCCCAGGACAGAAGGGGGAAAAA. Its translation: CASRPGQKGEK. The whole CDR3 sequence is CASRPGQKGEKLFF.

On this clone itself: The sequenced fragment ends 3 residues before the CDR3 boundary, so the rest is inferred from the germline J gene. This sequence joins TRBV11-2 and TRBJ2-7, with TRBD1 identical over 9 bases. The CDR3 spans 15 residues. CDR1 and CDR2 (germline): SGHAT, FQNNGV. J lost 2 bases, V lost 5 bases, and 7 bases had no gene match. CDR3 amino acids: CASSGLRQGAYEQYF. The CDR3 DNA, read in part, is TGTGCCAGCAGCGGACTTAGACAGGGGGCCTACGAG.

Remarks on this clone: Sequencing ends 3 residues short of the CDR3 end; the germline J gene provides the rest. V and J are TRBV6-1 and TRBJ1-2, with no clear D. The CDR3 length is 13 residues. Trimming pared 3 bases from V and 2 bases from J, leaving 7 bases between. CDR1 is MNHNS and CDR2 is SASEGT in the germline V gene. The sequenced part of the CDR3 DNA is TGTGCCAGCAGTGAGGGCGAGAACTATGGC. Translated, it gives CASSEGENYG. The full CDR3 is CASSEGENYGYTF.

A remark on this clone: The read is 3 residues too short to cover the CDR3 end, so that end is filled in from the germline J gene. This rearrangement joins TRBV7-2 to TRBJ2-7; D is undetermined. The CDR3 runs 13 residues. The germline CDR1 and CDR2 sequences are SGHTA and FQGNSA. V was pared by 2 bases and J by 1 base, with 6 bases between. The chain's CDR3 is CASSLPDSYEQYF. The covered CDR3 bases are TGTGCCAGCAGCTTACCAGATTCCTACGAG.

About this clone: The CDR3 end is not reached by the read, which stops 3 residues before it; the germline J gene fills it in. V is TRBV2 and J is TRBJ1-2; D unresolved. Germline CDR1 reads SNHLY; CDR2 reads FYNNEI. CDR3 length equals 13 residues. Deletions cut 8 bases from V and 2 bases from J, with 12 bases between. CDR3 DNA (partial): TGTGCCAGCCGACTCTTTGGGAACTATGGC. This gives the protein CASRLFGNYG. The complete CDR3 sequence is CASRLFGNYGYTF.

CDR3 DNA, as far as it was read: TGTGCCAGCAGCGACCATCTTCAGACAGGGGCGGACACTGAA. Translated, it gives CASSDHLQTGADTE. The entire CDR3 is CASSDHLQTGADTEAFF. The rearrangement uses TRBV7-8 and TRBJ1-1; 8 bases fit TRBD1. The read comes to an end 3 residues before the CDR3 does, leaving the germline J gene to fill in the end. Germline V lookup: CDR1 SGHVS, CDR2 FQNEAQ. The CDR3 consists of 17 residues. J lost 3 bases, V lost 5 bases, and 14 bases had no gene match.

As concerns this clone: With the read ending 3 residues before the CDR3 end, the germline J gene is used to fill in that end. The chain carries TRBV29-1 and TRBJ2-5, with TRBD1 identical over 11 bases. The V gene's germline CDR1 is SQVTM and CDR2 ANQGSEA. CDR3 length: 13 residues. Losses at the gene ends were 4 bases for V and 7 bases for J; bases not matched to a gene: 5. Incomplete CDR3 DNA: TGCAGCGTTGGGACAGGGGGCGAGGGGACC. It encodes CSVGTGGEGT. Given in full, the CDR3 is CSVGTGGEGTQYF.

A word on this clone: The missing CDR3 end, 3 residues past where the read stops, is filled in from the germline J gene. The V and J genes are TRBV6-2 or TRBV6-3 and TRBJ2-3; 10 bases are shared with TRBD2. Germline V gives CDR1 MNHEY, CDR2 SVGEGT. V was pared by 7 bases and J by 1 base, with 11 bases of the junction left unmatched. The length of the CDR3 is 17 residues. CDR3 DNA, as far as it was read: TGTGCCAGCACCATCGGGAGGCTAGCGGGGGGCACAGATACG. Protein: CASTIGRLAGGTDT. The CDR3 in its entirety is CASTIGRLAGGTDTQYF.

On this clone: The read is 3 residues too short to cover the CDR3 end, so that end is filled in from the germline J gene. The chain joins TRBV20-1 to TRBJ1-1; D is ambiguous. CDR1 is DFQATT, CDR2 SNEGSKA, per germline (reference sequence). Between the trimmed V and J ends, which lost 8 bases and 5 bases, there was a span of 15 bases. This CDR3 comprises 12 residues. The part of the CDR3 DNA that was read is TGCAGTCTCCGTCTACCCGGGACTGAA. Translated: CSLRLPGTE. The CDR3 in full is CSLRLPGTEAFF.

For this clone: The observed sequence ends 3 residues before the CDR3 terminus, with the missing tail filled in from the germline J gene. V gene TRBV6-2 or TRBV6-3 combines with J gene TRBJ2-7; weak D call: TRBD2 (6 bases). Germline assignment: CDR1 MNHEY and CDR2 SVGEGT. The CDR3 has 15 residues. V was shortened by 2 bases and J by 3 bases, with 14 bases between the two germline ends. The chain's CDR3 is CASSYGRAGNYEQYF. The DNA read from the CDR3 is TGTGCCAGCAGTTACGGGCGGGCGGGGAACTACGAG.

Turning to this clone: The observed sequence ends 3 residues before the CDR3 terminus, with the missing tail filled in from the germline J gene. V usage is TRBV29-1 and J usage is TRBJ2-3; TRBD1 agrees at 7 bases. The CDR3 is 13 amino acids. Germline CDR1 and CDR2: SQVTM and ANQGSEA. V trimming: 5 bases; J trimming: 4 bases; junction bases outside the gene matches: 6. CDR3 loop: CSVSNRGADTQYF. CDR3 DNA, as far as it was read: TGCAGCGTTTCTAACAGGGGCGCAGATACG.

CDR3: CASKPGQGWSGANVLTF. CDR3 bases read: TGTGCCAGTAAGCCGGGACAGGGATGGTCTGGGGCCAACGTC. The V gene is TRBV19, the J gene TRBJ2-6, with 9 bases matching TRBD1. Coverage ceases 3 residues before the CDR3 finishes, and the germline J gene fills in the end. Germline-derived CDR1 and CDR2 are LNHDA and SQIVND (reference sequence). J gave up 1 base and V 7 bases, and 8 bases lay outside the gene matches. The CDR3 totals 17 residues.

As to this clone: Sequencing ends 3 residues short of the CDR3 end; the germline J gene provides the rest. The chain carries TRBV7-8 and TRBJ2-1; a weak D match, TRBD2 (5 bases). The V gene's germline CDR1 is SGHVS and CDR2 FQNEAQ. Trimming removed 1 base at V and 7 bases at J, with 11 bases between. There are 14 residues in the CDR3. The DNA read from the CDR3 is TGTGCCAGCAGCTTAGAGGAGCGGTCTAATGAG. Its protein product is CASSLEERSNE. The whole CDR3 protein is CASSLEERSNEQFF.

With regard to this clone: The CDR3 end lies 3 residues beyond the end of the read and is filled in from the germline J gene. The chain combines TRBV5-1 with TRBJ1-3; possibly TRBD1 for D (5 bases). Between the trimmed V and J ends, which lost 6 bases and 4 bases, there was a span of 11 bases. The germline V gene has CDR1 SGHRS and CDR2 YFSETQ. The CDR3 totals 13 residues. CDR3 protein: CASTPDIGNTIYF. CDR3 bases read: TGCGCCAGCACCCCGGACATCGGAAACACC.

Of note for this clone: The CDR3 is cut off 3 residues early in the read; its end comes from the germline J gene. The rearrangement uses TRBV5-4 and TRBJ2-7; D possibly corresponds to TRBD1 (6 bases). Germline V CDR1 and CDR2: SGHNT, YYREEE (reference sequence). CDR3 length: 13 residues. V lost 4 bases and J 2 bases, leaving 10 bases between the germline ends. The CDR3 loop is CASSETGTYEQYF. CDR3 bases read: TGTGCCAGCAGCGAGACAGGTACCTACGAG. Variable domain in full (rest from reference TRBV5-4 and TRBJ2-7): ETGVTQSPTHLIKTRGQQVTLRCSSQSGHNTVSWYQQALGQGPQFIFQYYREEENGRGNFPPRFSGLQFPNYSSELNVNALELDDSALYLCASSETGTYEQYFGPGTRLTVT.

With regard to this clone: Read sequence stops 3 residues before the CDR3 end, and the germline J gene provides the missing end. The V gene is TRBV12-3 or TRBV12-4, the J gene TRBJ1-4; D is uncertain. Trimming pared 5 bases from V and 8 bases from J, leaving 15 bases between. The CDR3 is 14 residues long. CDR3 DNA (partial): TGTGCCAGCAGTCCAGGCCAGTCCGGCGAAAAA. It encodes CASSPGQSGEK. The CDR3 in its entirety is CASSPGQSGEKLFF.

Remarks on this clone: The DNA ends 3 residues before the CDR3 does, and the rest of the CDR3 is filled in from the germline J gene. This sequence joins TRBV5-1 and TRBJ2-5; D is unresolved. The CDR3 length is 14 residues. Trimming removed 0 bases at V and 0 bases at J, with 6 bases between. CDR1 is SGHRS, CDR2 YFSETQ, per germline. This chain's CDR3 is CASSLEAYQETQYF. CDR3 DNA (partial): TGCGCCAGCAGCTTGGAAGCGTACCAAGAGACC.

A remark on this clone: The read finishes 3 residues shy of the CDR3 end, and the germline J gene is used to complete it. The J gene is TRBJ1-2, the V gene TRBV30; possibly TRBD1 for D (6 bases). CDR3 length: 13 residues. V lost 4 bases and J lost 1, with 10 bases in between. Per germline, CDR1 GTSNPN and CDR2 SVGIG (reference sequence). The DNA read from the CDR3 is TGTGCCTGGAAAGCAGGGGTTAACTATGGC. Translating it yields CAWKAGVNYG. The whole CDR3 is CAWKAGVNYGYTF.

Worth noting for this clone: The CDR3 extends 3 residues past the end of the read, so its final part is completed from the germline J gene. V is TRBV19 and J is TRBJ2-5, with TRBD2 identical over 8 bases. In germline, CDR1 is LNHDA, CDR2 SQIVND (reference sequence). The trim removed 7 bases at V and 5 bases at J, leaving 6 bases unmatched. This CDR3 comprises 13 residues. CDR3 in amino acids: CASTPGRGETQYF. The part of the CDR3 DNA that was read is TGTGCCAGTACCCCCGGGAGGGGGGAGACC.

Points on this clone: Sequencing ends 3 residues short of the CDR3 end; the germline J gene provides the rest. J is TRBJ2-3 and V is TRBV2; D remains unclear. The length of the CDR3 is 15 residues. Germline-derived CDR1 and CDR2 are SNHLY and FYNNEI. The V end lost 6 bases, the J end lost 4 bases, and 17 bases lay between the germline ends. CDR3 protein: CASSPSESNADTQYF. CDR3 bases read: TGTGCCAGCAGCCCGAGCGAGAGCAATGCAGATACG.

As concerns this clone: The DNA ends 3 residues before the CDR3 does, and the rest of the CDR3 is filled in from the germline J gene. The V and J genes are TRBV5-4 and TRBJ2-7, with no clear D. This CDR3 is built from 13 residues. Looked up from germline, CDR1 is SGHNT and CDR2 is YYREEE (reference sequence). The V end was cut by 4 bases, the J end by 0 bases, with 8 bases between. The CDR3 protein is CASSQAFSYEQYF. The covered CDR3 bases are TGTGCCAGCAGCCAAGCCTTCTCCTACGAG.

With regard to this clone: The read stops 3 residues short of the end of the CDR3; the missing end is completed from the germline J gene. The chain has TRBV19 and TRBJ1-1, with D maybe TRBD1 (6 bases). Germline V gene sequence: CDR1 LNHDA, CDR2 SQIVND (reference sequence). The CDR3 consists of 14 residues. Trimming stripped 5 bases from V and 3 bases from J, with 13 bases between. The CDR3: CASSHREWDTEAFF. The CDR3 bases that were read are TGTGCCAGTAGTCACAGGGAATGGGACACTGAA.

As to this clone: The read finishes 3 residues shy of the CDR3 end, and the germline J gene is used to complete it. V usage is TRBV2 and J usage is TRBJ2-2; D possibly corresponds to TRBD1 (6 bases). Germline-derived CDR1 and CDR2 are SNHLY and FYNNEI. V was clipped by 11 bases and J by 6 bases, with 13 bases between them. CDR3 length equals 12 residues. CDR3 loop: CAGNRDPGELFF. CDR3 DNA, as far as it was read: TGTGCCGGAAACAGGGACCCCGGGGAG.

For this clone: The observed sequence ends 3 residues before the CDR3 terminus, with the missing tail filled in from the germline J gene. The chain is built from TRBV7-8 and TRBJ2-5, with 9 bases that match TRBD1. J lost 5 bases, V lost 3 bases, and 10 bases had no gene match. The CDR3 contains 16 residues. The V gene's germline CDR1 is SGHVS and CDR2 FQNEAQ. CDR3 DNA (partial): TGTGCCAGCAGCTTGTTGGACAGGGGATATCGGGAGACC. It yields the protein CASSLLDRGYRET. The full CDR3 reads CASSLLDRGYRETQYF.

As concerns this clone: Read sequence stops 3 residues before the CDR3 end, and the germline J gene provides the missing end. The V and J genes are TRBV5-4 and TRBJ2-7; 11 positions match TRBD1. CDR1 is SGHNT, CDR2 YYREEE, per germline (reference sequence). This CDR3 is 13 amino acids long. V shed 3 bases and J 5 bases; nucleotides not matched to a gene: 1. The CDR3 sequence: CASSSDRGHEQYF. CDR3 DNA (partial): TGTGCCAGCAGCTCGGACAGGGGGCACGAG.

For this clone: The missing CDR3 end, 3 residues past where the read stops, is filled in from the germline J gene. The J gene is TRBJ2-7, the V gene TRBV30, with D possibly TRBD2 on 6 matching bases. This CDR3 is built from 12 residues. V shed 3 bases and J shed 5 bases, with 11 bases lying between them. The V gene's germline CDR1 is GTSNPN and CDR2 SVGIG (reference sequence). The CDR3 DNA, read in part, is TGTGCCTGGAGGACTAGTTCGAACGAG. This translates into CAWRTSSNE. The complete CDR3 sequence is CAWRTSSNEQYF.

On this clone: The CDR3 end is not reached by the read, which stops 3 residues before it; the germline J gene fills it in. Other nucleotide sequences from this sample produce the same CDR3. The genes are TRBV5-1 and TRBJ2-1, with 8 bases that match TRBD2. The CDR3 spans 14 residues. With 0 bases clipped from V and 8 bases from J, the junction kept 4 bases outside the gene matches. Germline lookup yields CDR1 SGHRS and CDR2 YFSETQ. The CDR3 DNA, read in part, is TGCGCCAGCAGCTTGGCCCAAGCGGGGGATGAG. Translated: CASSLAQAGDE. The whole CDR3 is CASSLAQAGDEQFF.

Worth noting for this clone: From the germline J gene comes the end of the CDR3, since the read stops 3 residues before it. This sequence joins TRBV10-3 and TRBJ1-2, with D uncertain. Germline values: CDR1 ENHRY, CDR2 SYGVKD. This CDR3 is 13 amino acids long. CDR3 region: CAISERVYEGYTF. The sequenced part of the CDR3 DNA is TGTGCCATCAGTGAGAGGGTCTATGAGGGC.

CDR3 bases read: TGTGCCTGGAAAAGGGGGCGGGACACTGAA. Its translation: CAWKRGRDTE. The full CDR3 is CAWKRGRDTEAFF. The chain employs TRBV30 and TRBJ1-1, with 7 bases aligning to TRBD1. The read gets to within 3 residues of the CDR3 end, and the germline J gene fills in the rest. The V and J ends lost 4 bases and 3 bases, in that order; junction bases with no gene match: 5. The CDR3 loop spans 13 amino acids. Germline CDR1 GTSNPN, CDR2 SVGIG (reference sequence).

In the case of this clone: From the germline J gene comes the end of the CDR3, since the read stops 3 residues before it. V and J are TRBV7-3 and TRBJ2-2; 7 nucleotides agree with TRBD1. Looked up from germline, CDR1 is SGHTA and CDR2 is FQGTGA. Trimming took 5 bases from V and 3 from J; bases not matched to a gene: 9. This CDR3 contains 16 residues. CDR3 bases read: TGTGCCAGCAGCCCCGGGACAGCCCTGGACACCGGGGAG. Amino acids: CASSPGTALDTGE. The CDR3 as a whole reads CASSPGTALDTGELFF.